These 21 T cell receptor beta chains were all obtained from the same sample, sequenced in a study of blood T cells in healthy people across ages (dated by TCRdb to the mid-2010s). The library was built by means of 5' RACE. The listed sequencing device is Illumina HiSeq 2500. The second PCR ran for about 7 to 11 cycles and used a J-beta primer mix along with a sample-barcoded 5' primer. The public sequencing data were trimmed at Q25 with fastp and processed into clonotypes with MiXCR by TCRdb, which kept only in-frame beta chains. A single entry per CDR3 protein holds the most common genes and DNA from its merged rows. Across this sample there are around 1.7 million distinct CDR3 sequences, with approximately 28% seen only once. Together, the top ten hold roughly 8% of the sample. The sequenced sample consisted of blood. The receptors come from a woman aged 30 to 39 in good health.

The chain couples TRBV7-6 to TRBJ2-1, with 7 bases aligning to TRBD1. The length of the CDR3 is 16 residues. The V segment lost 4 bases and the J segment 8 bases; nucleotides outside the gene matches: 14. Germline V gene data show CDR1 as SGHVS and CDR2 as FNYEAQ. CDR3 sequence: CASSSRTGDILDEQFF. The CDR3 region has the DNA TGTGCCAGCAGCTCCCGAACAGGGGATATTTTAGATGAGCAGTTCTTC.

This clonotype was found a few times. The chain combines TRBV5-1 with TRBJ1-2, with no clear D. The CDR3 spans 15 residues. The V and J ends lost 1 base and 3 bases respectively, with 13 bases between them. Germline CDR1 and CDR2: SGHRS and YFSETQ. CDR3 loop: CASSLKDGSHYGYTF. The CDR3 DNA reads as TGCGCCAGCAGCTTGAAGGACGGAAGTCACTATGGCTACACCTTC.

This clonotype was seen more than once but under ten times. The chain employs TRBV4-3 and TRBJ1-2; D is ambiguous. Trimming removed 1 base at V and 8 bases at J, with 11 bases between. Germline CDR1 reads LGHNA; CDR2 reads YSLEER. This CDR3 contains 13 residues. CDR3 protein: CASSQVEHFGYTF. The CDR3, as DNA: TGCGCCAGCAGCCAAGTGGAACATTTCGGCTACACCTTC.

This clonotype was seen only a few times. The chain uses TRBV18 and TRBJ2-7; D ambiguous. This CDR3 is 16 amino acids long. Germline-derived CDR1 and CDR2 are KGHSH and LQKENI. The V end lost 3 bases, the J end lost 2 bases, and 17 bases lay between the germline ends. This CDR3 reads CASSPRSVTQAYEQYF. The CDR3 nucleotides read TGTGCCAGCTCACCCAGGTCAGTGACGCAGGCCTACGAGCAGTACTTC.

The gene calls are TRBV29-1 and TRBJ2-5; 9 bases fit TRBD1. The germline V gene has CDR1 SQVTM and CDR2 ANQGSEA. The CDR3 has 16 residues. V trimming: 6 bases; J trimming: 9 bases; junction bases outside the gene matches: 20. CDR3 nucleotide sequence: TGCAGCGTACCCGGGGAGGGGACAGGGTCAAGAGAAGCCCAGTACTTC. This codes for CSVPGEGTGSREAQYF. The full variable domain, with the rest looked up from reference TRBV29-1 and TRBJ2-5, is SAVISQKPSRDICQRGTSLTIQCQVDSQVTMMFWYRQQPGQSLTLIATANQGSEATYESGFVIDKFPISRPNLTFSTLTVSNMSPEDSSIYLCSVPGEGTGSREAQYFGPGTRLLVL.

The rearrangement links TRBV10-3 to TRBJ1-3; D might be TRBD1 (6 bases). Germline values: CDR1 ENHRY, CDR2 SYGVKD. Trimming pared 7 bases from V and 5 bases from J, leaving 15 bases between. The CDR3 is 14 amino acids. CDR3 amino acids: CAITGGQERNTIYF. CDR3 bases: TGTGCCATCACCGGGGGGCAGGAGCGAAACACCATATATTTT.

In its sample, this clonotype was seen many times. As DNA, the CDR3 is TGCAGCGTTGAAGACGGAGGGACAGGGTATTCTGGCTACACCTTC. It specifies CSVEDGGTGYSGYTF. This chain links TRBV29-1 with TRBJ1-2, with 9 nucleotides matching TRBD1. Germline V lookup: CDR1 SQVTM, CDR2 ANQGSEA. The ends lost 0 bases at V and 7 bases at J; junction bases unmatched: 9. The CDR3 loop spans 15 amino acids.

This clonotype occurred a few times. This sequence joins TRBV3-1 and TRBJ2-1; D possibly corresponds to TRBD2 (6 bases). Deletions cut 2 bases from V and 5 bases from J, with 10 bases between. The CDR3 spans 14 residues. Germline lookup yields CDR1 LGHDT and CDR2 YNNKEL (reference sequence). The CDR3 sequence: CASSQNPGDNEQFF. DNA of the CDR3: TGTGCCAGCAGCCAAAATCCGGGGGACAATGAGCAGTTCTTC.

This clonotype was seen once. Mismatch with germline at one junction end may stem from a read error. The gene calls are TRBV10-3 and TRBJ1-2, with a tentative D call TRBD1 (6 bases). Germline V CDR1 and CDR2: ENHRY, SYGVKD. This CDR3 comprises 13 residues. The CDR3 nucleotides are TGTGCCATCAGTGACAGGGGCGAGTATGGCCACACCTTC. This encodes CAISDRGEYGHTF.

This clonotype was counted between two and nine times. This chain joins TRBV20-1 and TRBJ1-2; D unresolved. Germline V gene data show CDR1 as DFQATT and CDR2 as SNEGSKA (reference sequence). The CDR3 extends over 11 amino acids. The V end was cut by 2 bases, the J end by 6 bases, with 7 bases between. The CDR3 DNA reads as TGCAGTGCTAGACCCGGGCATGGCTACACCTTC. Protein product: CSARPGHGYTF.

This clonotype was observed at least ten times. The chain joins TRBV6-5 to TRBJ2-7; possible D gene TRBD1, 5 bases. Per the germline V gene, CDR1 is MNHEY and CDR2 is SVGAGI. This CDR3 is built from 12 residues. Trimming cost V 6 bases and J 3 bases, with 9 bases left between them. The DNA for the CDR3 is TGTGCCAGCAGGAACAGGAACTACGAGCAGTACTTC. Translated, it gives CASRNRNYEQYF.

This chain connects TRBV15 to TRBJ1-5; D call uncertain. The CDR3 length is 12 residues. The germline V gene has CDR1 LNHNV and CDR2 YYDKDF (reference sequence). V was cut by 0 bases and J by 7 bases, with 4 bases left in between. CDR3 protein: CATSRDMQPQHF. The CDR3 DNA reads as TGTGCCACCAGCAGAGATATGCAGCCCCAGCATTTT.

This clonotype is a singleton in its sample. An end of the junction does not agree with germline; a read error may underlie this. The genes are TRBV4-1 and TRBJ1-6, with TRBD1 as a possible D gene (5 bases). The germline V gene has CDR1 MGHRA and CDR2 YSYEKL. This CDR3 has 14 amino acids. This CDR3 is CTSSQTPGLQPPHF. CDR3 DNA: TGCACCAGCAGCCAGACCCCAGGGTTACAGCCCCCCCACTTT.

Worth noting for this clonotype: A read error may explain this, as a much larger clone is one base away. This rearrangement joins TRBV5-1 to TRBJ2-7; D unclear. The V and J ends lost 2 bases and 10 bases respectively, with 19 bases between them. The germline gives CDR1 SGHRS, CDR2 YFSETQ. The CDR3 is 14 residues long. The CDR3 DNA is TGCGCCAGCAGCTTCGCGGAAAGCCAAGAGGCCCAGTACTTC. As protein: CASSFAESQEAQYF.

The chain carries TRBV6-5 and TRBJ2-1, with D uncertain. Germline V CDR1 and CDR2: MNHEY, SVGAGI. Trimming took 3 bases from V and 4 from J, leaving 10 bases between them. This CDR3 has 14 residues. The CDR3: CASSYNRNYNEQFF. The CDR3 region has the DNA TGTGCCAGCAGTTATAACAGAAATTACAATGAGCAGTTCTTC.

Only a few counts were recorded for this clonotype. The chain uses TRBV20-1 and TRBJ2-1, with 9 nucleotides matching TRBD1. V was pared by 6 bases and J by 7 bases, with 10 bases of the junction left unmatched. The CDR3 is made up of 14 amino acids. Germline CDR1 DFQATT, CDR2 SNEGSKA (reference sequence). The CDR3 spells CSASQQGARNEQFF. The CDR3 region has the DNA TGCAGTGCCTCCCAACAGGGGGCGAGGAATGAGCAGTTCTTC.

The chain employs TRBV24-1 and TRBJ2-3; D possibly corresponds to TRBD1 (5 bases). V was clipped by 9 bases and J by 6 bases, with 12 bases between them. CDR1 and CDR2 from the germline V gene are KGHDR and SFDVKD. There are 12 residues in the CDR3. The CDR3 spells CATRGAQDTQYF. The CDR3 region has the DNA TGTGCCACCCGTGGGGCGCAGGATACGCAGTATTTT.

In DNA form, the CDR3 reads TGTGCCAGCAGCTACCGGGAGGCAAGCACAGATACGCAGTATTTT. This encodes CASSYREASTDTQYF. The V and J genes are TRBV5-5 and TRBJ2-3; 7 positions match TRBD2. Per germline, CDR1 SGHKS and CDR2 YYEKEE (reference sequence). The CDR3 contains 15 residues. The V and J ends lost 3 bases and 0 bases, in that order; junction bases with no gene match: 4.

The V call is TRBV3-1, the J call TRBJ1-1; 7 bases match TRBD1. Germline CDR1 is LGHDT and CDR2 is YNNKEL (reference sequence). Trimming cost V 0 bases and J 3 bases; bases outside gene matches: 10. The length of the CDR3 is 17 residues. The CDR3 DNA reads TGTGCCAGCAGCCAAGATTACGGGGCAGGGGGGTACACTGAAGCTTTCTTT. Translating gives CASSQDYGAGGYTEAFF.

The V call is TRBV5-5, the J call TRBJ2-7, with 8 bases fitting TRBD2. The CDR3 loop spans 16 amino acids. V gave up 5 bases and J gave up 1 base; unmatched junction bases: 11. Germline CDR1 is SGHKS and CDR2 is YYEKEE (reference sequence). The CDR3 sequence: CASRSQSGSQSYEQYF. CDR3 coding DNA: TGTGCCAGCAGGAGCCAAAGCGGGAGCCAATCCTACGAGCAGTACTTC.

This clonotype was detected a few times. The gene calls are TRBV12-3 or TRBV12-4 and TRBJ2-6, with D unresolved. With 6 bases removed from V and 3 bases from J, the gap between germline ends came to 9 bases. CDR3 length: 14 amino acids. The CDR3 reads CASRWDYGANVLTF. CDR3 DNA: TGTGCCAGCAGGTGGGATTATGGGGCCAACGTCCTGACTTTC.